This TCR beta chain was documented in a study of T cells in Graves' hyperthyroidism and ophthalmopathy (dated by TCRdb to the late 2010s). For context, the study as a whole: TCR V-J signatures able to tell the groups apart were searched for in a discovery cohort of 95 or so patients, of whom around 42 had Graves' ophthalmopathy and around 57 had stable Graves' hyperthyroidism. Prospective prediction of ophthalmopathy was tested in an independent validation cohort of approximately 19 hyperthyroidism patients and 17 patients who later progressed to ophthalmopathy. The 95 to 100 discovery patients were randomly divided into training and test sets at a 7:3 ratio. The study also compared thyroid tissue and blood T-cell repertoires from several Graves' hyperthyroidism patients. Once sampling was done, hyperthyroidism patients were given methimazole at a starting dose of 30 mg daily, whereas ophthalmopathy patients were given high-dose intravenous methylprednisolone. The paper describes TCR Vbeta CDR3 sequencing of 130 to 150 peripheral blood samples, made up of around 41 ophthalmopathy patients, 70 to 80 hyperthyroidism patients and around 17 progressor patients. Points the paper makes about the study in general: No statistical method was used to fix the sample size in advance, and group allocation was not hidden from the investigators. In validation, the model predicted progression to ophthalmopathy a median of around six months before onset, with about 67% sensitivity and about 75% specificity. A model built on a 13 V-J signature distinguished ophthalmopathy from stable hyperthyroidism, reaching roughly 88% sensitivity and around 81% specificity in cross-validation and 80%/75% in testing. Most expanded thyroid clonotypes (frequency above 0.001) were also detected in blood, suggesting blood repertoires may reflect thyroid immune responses.

A distance of 7 bases separates the germline ends of V and J, which lose 4 bases and 3 bases respectively. Reading from cysteine to phenylalanine, the CDR3 counts 14 amino acids. Just CDR3 DNA is preserved here, 42 bases in frame from base 1. Stable Graves' hyperthyroidism was defined as the absence of progression to ophthalmopathy over 18 months of follow-up. Hyperthyroidism patients were aged 18 to 65 years and newly diagnosed, with disease duration of less than 2 months. The study excluded patients with uncontrolled infections, other autoimmune diseases, pregnancy or lactation. Diagnoses were based on clinical symptoms, serum thyroxine and TRAb, thyroid ultrasound and orbital computed tomography. Total RNA was extracted with Trizol reagent, and quality was checked on an Agilent 2100 Bioanalyzer. This clonotype was counted at least ten times. Its antigen target is currently unknown. No clone much larger than this one lies a single base away; base qualities are absent.

The TCR beta CDR3 regions were amplified from RNA transcripts. For the first round of RT-PCR on the TCR CDR3, the HTBI primer set was used together with the Qiagen OneStep RT-PCR kit. The libraries were constructed in a second round of multiplex PCR and then size-selected and purified. Paired-end sequencing of the libraries was performed with 100 bp reads on an Illumina HiSeq2000. Per the source publication's procedure: SOAPnuke was used to process the raw data, with reads discarded if the reads contained adapters or uncalled bases, had a mean Phred below 15, or lacked an exact constant-primer or identifier match. High-quality paired reads were merged with COPE v1.2.5, and unique nucleotide sequences were defined as clonotypes. Clonotypes were aligned to IMGT TRBV, TRBD and TRBJ reference segments using MiTCR v1.1. Analysis was restricted to V-J combinations with a frequency above 0.0001, which covered 98% to 99.2% of repertoires. A TCS score was defined as the ratio of F50 (clonal expansion) to E x V (chaos), with BLOSUM62-based TCRdist applied between CDR3 peptides within each V-J. Welch's t-statistics and random forest reduced around 510 V-J features to about 13, which were used in a naive Bayes classifier (R e1071). Clones were called with MiXCR by TCRdb after fastp trimmed the public reads at Q25, and only in-frame beta chains were retained. Duplicate CDR3 protein sequences are folded into a single record with the most common DNA and genes. The V and J calls follow TCRdb's processing rather than the paper's. The sample includes hundreds of thousands of distinct CDR3 sequences, with 35% to 55% observed a single time. The ten largest clones capture roughly 8.2% of the sample.

Sequenced material: peripheral blood or thyroid tissue (not recorded which). The sequence joins TRBV12-3 or TRBV12-4 to TRBJ2-6, with the D segment identity uncertain. This receptor was obtained from a woman younger than 30 with Graves' hyperthyroidism. Donor details come from another sample of the same person, matched by shared clones. DNA sequence: TGTGCCAGCAGTTCCATAGGTGGGGCCAACGTCCTGACTTTC. This gives the protein CASSSIGGANVLTF.